This T cell receptor (beta chain) came from a study of shared clonotypes between healthy human individuals. Clones were sequenced by immunoSEQ multiplex PCR, and TCRdb holds only the in-frame ones, with some missing. This sample has about 480,000 clones, with about three quarters found just once. Germline CDR1 reads MNHEY; CDR2 reads SMNVEV (reference sequence). The CDR3 length is 16 residues. V shed 6 bases, J shed 7 bases, and the junction held 14 bases outside the gene matches. In its sample, this clone was seen a few times. The chain links TRBV27 to TRBJ2-1; 8 bases agree with TRBD2. This clonotype was obtained from a woman in her forties in good health. Some clones in this sample may be carry-over from other donors' samples. The sample taken for sequencing was PBMCs. CDR3 coding DNA: TGTGCCAGCAGACATCTGAGCGGGAGTGATACGAATGAGCAGTTCTTC. It codes for CASRHLSGSDTNEQFF.